Below, one T cell receptor beta chain is given with its context. The data were produced by immunoSEQ multiplex PCR, yet TCRdb's version contains in-frame clones alone and is incomplete. The repertoire consists of about 190,000 clones, with roughly 84% occurring once and the leading ten covering roughly 7.5%. The source of the sample is a study of cytomegalovirus exposure and HLA in healthy donors. V was clipped by 1 base and J by 6 bases, with 12 bases between them. CDR1 is LGHNA and CDR2 is YSLEER in the germline V gene. This CDR3 has 15 residues. The chain has TRBV4-3 and TRBJ2-2; D is perhaps TRBD2 (5 bases). This receptor was obtained from a man between 18 and 35 years old in good health and CMV-seropositive. The specimen sequenced was PBMCs. Here the CDR3 reads CASSQGPSLAGELFF. The CDR3 coding sequence is TGCGCCAGCAGCCAAGGGCCCTCACTAGCCGGGGAGCTGTTTTTT.